A single sample gave rise to the 32 T cell receptor beta chains below, sequenced in a study of CDR3 diversity in severe acne. TCRdb independently ran MiXCR on the PCR reads; one entry per CDR3 protein. The sample carries around 100,000 distinct CDR3 sequences, 51% recorded once. Specimen: blood. These receptors were collected from a male donor with acne.

This chain uses TRBV2 with TRBJ2-7; 11 bases are shared with TRBD2. Germline V lookup: CDR1 SNHLY, CDR2 FYNNEI. V shed 9 bases, J shed 6 bases, and the junction held 13 bases outside the gene matches. The CDR3 runs to 15 residues. CDR3 sequence reads: CARDGRLAGGGEQYF. In nucleotides, the CDR3 is TGTGCCAGAGACGGCCGGCTAGCGGGAGGAGGCGAGCAGTACTTC.

The gene calls are TRBV24-1 and TRBJ2-5; 10 positions match TRBD2. Germline CDR1 KGHDR, CDR2 SFDVKD. This CDR3 contains 14 residues. J lost 2 bases, V lost 9 bases, and 5 bases had no gene match. The CDR3 nucleotides read TGTGCCACCGCCGGGACTAGCGAACAAGAGACCCAGTACTTC. It is translated as CATAGTSEQETQYF.

The gene calls are TRBV20-1 and TRBJ2-7; 10 nucleotides align to TRBD2. The CDR3 sequence is 17 residues long. Germline V gives CDR1 DFQATT, CDR2 SNEGSKA (reference sequence). V trimming: 6 bases; J trimming: 4 bases; junction bases outside the gene matches: 18. The CDR3 sequence: CSAFPTAGGPGLYEQYF. The CDR3 DNA follows: TGCAGTGCCTTCCCGACAGCGGGAGGGCCTGGGTTGTACGAGCAGTACTTC.

The chain employs TRBV25-1 and TRBJ1-5; TRBD1 matches 7 bases. Germline V gives CDR1 MGHDK, CDR2 SYGVNS. Trimming took 6 bases from V and 6 from J; bases not matched to a gene: 11. The CDR3 is 15 amino acids. CDR3 sequence: CASSGMGGGSQPQHF. The CDR3 DNA reads TGTGCCAGCAGCGGAATGGGAGGGGGCAGTCAGCCCCAGCATTTT.

The chain has TRBV6-2 or TRBV6-3 and TRBJ2-7; D remains ambiguous. Trimming left V 8 bases short and J 0 bases short, with 11 bases between. The CDR3 runs to 13 residues. The germline V gene has CDR1 MNHEY and CDR2 SVGEGT. The CDR3 bases are TGTGCCAGCCGGCTGGCTAGCTCCTACGAGCAGTACTTC. It translates to CASRLASSYEQYF.

The sample holds one count of this clonotype. The rearrangement uses TRBV15 and TRBJ2-1; 13 bases agree with TRBD2. In germline, CDR1 is LNHNV, CDR2 YYDKDF (reference sequence). Germline trimming cut 3 bases from V and 10 bases from J; bases unmatched to any gene: 6. The CDR3 contains 15 residues. The CDR3 coding sequence is TGTGCCACCAGCAGTCCCGGGACTAGCGGGACCGAGCAGTTCTTC. Protein: CATSSPGTSGTEQFF.

This clonotype has a count of ten or more. This rearrangement joins TRBV20-1 to TRBJ2-3; D perhaps matches TRBD1 (6 bases). Germline CDR1 is DFQATT and CDR2 is SNEGSKA (reference sequence). Deletions cut 4 bases from V and 1 base from J, with 9 bases between. The CDR3 spans 13 residues. CDR3 coding DNA: TGCAGTGCTACGGCAGGGGGCACAGATACGCAGTATTTT. Its translation: CSATAGGTDTQYF.

The chain has TRBV2 and TRBJ1-4; a possible D gene is TRBD1 (5 bases). V shed 6 bases and J shed 0 bases, with 8 bases lying between them. CDR1 SNHLY and CDR2 FYNNEI come from the germline V gene. The CDR3 contains 14 residues. The CDR3 protein is CASRGDSTNEKLFF. For the CDR3, the DNA is TGTGCCAGCAGAGGGGATTCAACTAATGAAAAACTGTTTTTT.

This clonotype has only a few counts. The V gene is TRBV10-1, the J gene TRBJ2-7; a possible D gene is TRBD2 (6 bases). Trimming took off 3 bases at V and 6 bases at J, with 15 bases between the two ends. The CDR3 is 14 amino acids. Germline CDR1 WNHNN, CDR2 SYGVQD (reference sequence). The CDR3 protein is CASSEAGGTGEQYF. The CDR3 bases are TGCGCCAGCAGTGAAGCCGGCGGGACGGGCGAGCAGTACTTC.

This sequence joins TRBV15 and TRBJ1-5; 11 nucleotides line up with TRBD1. The ends lost 3 bases at V and 0 bases at J; junction bases unmatched: 16. CDR1 and CDR2 from the germline V gene are LNHNV and YYDKDF (reference sequence). The CDR3 consists of 21 residues. In nucleotides, the CDR3 is TGTGCCACCAGCAGGACTAGATTTCCGGGACAGGGGGAGAATAGCAATCAGCCCCAGCATTTT. As protein: CATSRTRFPGQGENSNQPQHF.

This clonotype was detected only a few times. One junction end disagrees with the germline gene, perhaps due to a read error. This chain uses TRBV28 with TRBJ2-3; a weak D match, TRBD2 (6 bases). Germline V gene sequence: CDR1 MDHEN, CDR2 SYDVKM. The CDR3 consists of 14 residues. CDR3 bases: TGTGCCAGCAGTGGGGGGAGCGAGACAGTTACGCAGTATTTT. It encodes CASSGGSETVTQYF.

The chain has TRBV25-1 and TRBJ2-7, with 9 positions matching TRBD1. The CDR3 covers 16 residues. Per germline, CDR1 MGHDK and CDR2 SYGVNS. J gave up 7 bases and V 6 bases, and 16 bases lay outside the gene matches. CDR3 DNA sequence: TGTGCCAGCAGCTTACGACCGGGACAGGGTCTCAAGGAGCAGTACTTC. Protein product: CASSLRPGQGLKEQYF.

Ten or more counts support this clonotype. One end of the junction does not line up with germline, which may come from a read error. V gene TRBV20-1 combines with J gene TRBJ2-1, with D unclear. Germline-derived CDR1 and CDR2 are DFQATT and SNEGSKA (reference sequence). This CDR3 has 14 residues. The CDR3 DNA follows: TGCAGTGCCCCGGCCCCAGGTACCTATAATGAGCAGTTCTTC. Translated, it gives CSAPAPGTYNEQFF.

The chain uses TRBV7-3 and TRBJ1-1; D gene ambiguous. This CDR3 contains 15 residues. The V end was cut by 2 bases, the J end by 0 bases, with 10 bases between. Germline V gives CDR1 SGHTA, CDR2 FQGTGA. The CDR3 spells CASSLLRRMNTEAFF. For the CDR3, the DNA is TGTGCCAGCAGCTTATTGAGACGGATGAACACTGAAGCTTTCTTT.

V gene TRBV7-2 combines with J gene TRBJ2-7; 16 nucleotides agree with TRBD2. This CDR3 is 20 amino acids long. Germline V CDR1 and CDR2: SGHTA, FQGNSA. V trimming: 6 bases; J trimming: 2 bases; junction bases outside the gene matches: 16. DNA of the CDR3: TGTGCCAGCAGTCACCAAACCGGGACTAGCGGGAGGGAAAAACCCTACGAGCAGTACTTC. Its translation: CASSHQTGTSGREKPYEQYF.

The chain employs TRBV3-1 and TRBJ2-1; the match to TRBD2 covers 8 bases. V lost 1 base, J lost 7 bases, and 6 bases stayed unmatched. The V gene's germline CDR1 is LGHDT and CDR2 YNNKEL (reference sequence). The CDR3 extends over 15 amino acids. The CDR3 spells CASSQAPGGLNEQFF. CDR3 in DNA: TGTGCCAGCAGCCAAGCCCCGGGGGGGCTTAATGAGCAGTTCTTC.

This clonotype has at least ten counts. The rearrangement joins TRBV5-6 to TRBJ2-3; D possibly matches TRBD1 or TRBD2 (6 bases each). The V end was cut by 0 bases, the J end by 4 bases, with 12 bases between. The CDR3 has 15 residues. CDR1 and CDR2 from the germline V gene are SGHDT and YYEEEE. The CDR3 sequence is CASSLEQGGADTQYF. For the CDR3, the DNA is TGTGCCAGCAGCTTGGAACAGGGAGGAGCAGATACGCAGTATTTT.

The chain combines TRBV20-1 with TRBJ2-7; 8 bases fit TRBD2. The CDR3 has 14 residues. Trimming at V came to 7 bases and at J to 3 bases, leaving 11 bases not matched to a gene. The germline V gene has CDR1 DFQATT and CDR2 SNEGSKA (reference sequence). The CDR3 region is CSVDSGTTYYEQYF. CDR3 nucleotides: TGCAGTGTCGATAGCGGGACGACGTACTACGAGCAGTACTTC.

This clonotype was counted between two and nine times. The V call is TRBV28, the J call TRBJ1-2; D gene unclear. The V end lost 7 bases, the J end lost 8 bases, and 14 bases lay between the germline ends. Germline CDR1 MDHEN, CDR2 SYDVKM. CDR3 size: 12 residues. CDR3 nucleotide sequence: TGTGCCAGCAAACGCAAGGCCCTGGGCTACACCTTC. Protein: CASKRKALGYTF.

The chain is built from TRBV9 and TRBJ1-1; D unresolved. V was clipped by 1 base and J by 0 bases, with 16 bases between them. CDR3 length: 17 amino acids. Germline V gives CDR1 SGDLS, CDR2 YYNGEE. The CDR3 DNA follows: TGTGCCAGCAGCGTAACCCCCCAGACACGTGTGAACACTGAAGCTTTCTTT. Its translation: CASSVTPQTRVNTEAFF.

Ten or more counts support this clonotype. This sequence joins TRBV19 and TRBJ2-6; TRBD1 aligns across 8 bases. CDR3 length equals 15 residues. V was clipped by 6 bases and J by 2 bases; unmatched bases: 3. In germline, CDR1 is LNHDA, CDR2 SQIVND (reference sequence). CDR3 coding DNA: TGTGCCAGTAGGACAGGGGAGGCTGGGGCCAACGTCCTGACTTTC. Protein sequence: CASRTGEAGANVLTF.

This clonotype was picked up a small number of times. V and J are TRBV6-5 and TRBJ1-1; weak D call: TRBD1 (6 bases). V was shortened by 5 bases and J by 2 bases, with 12 bases between the two germline ends. The CDR3 spans 14 residues. CDR1 and CDR2 from the germline V gene are MNHEY and SVGAGI. The CDR3 DNA sequence: TGTGCCAGCAGTCCCGCAGGGGTAAACACTGAAGCTTTCTTT. As protein: CASSPAGVNTEAFF.

V usage is TRBV20-1 and J usage is TRBJ2-2; 8 nucleotides match TRBD1. V was pared by 5 bases and J by 5 bases, with 1 base of the junction left unmatched. This CDR3 is built from 12 residues. Looked up from germline, CDR1 is DFQATT and CDR2 is SNEGSKA (reference sequence). CDR3 region: CSARQGTGELFF. DNA of the CDR3: TGCAGTGCTCGACAGGGGACCGGGGAGCTGTTTTTT.

The chain recombines TRBV28 with TRBJ1-1; D is uncertain. Trimming removed 2 bases from V and 1 base from J, with 8 bases in between. CDR3 length: 14 residues. Germline V gene lookup returns CDR1 MDHEN and CDR2 SYDVKM. The CDR3 spells CASSLTGRNTEAFF. For the CDR3, the DNA is TGTGCCAGCAGTTTAACGGGAAGGAACACTGAAGCTTTCTTT.

This rearrangement joins TRBV4-3 to TRBJ1-1; the D gene is possibly TRBD1 (5 bases). The CDR3 has 18 residues. V shed 1 base and J shed 0 bases, with 18 bases lying between them. Germline V CDR1 and CDR2: LGHNA, YSLEER. The CDR3 bases are TGCGCCAGCAGCCAAGGCAATGGGGGGACGGTTATGAACACTGAAGCTTTCTTT. It yields the protein CASSQGNGGTVMNTEAFF.

This chain uses TRBV28 with TRBJ2-1, with TRBD2 matching over 7 bases. Germline trimming cut 3 bases from V and 4 bases from J; bases unmatched to any gene: 9. This CDR3 spans 16 amino acids. CDR1 is MDHEN, CDR2 SYDVKM, per germline. In DNA form, the CDR3 reads TGTGCCAGCAGTTTCGGTAAAGGGAGGGTTTACAATGAGCAGTTCTTC. This codes for CASSFGKGRVYNEQFF.

The V gene is TRBV7-8, the J gene TRBJ2-5; the match to TRBD1 covers 10 bases. The junction had 13 bases not matched to a gene; V was cut back by 1 base and J by 8 bases. CDR1 is SGHVS and CDR2 is FQNEAQ in the germline V gene. This CDR3 is 17 amino acids long. The CDR3 here is CASSLGGGTGDVETQYF. CDR3 nucleotide sequence: TGTGCCAGCAGCTTAGGGGGTGGGACAGGGGACGTCGAAACCCAGTACTTC.

This clonotype showed up many times. The J gene is TRBJ2-2, the V gene TRBV7-9, with D possibly matching TRBD2 (5 bases). The CDR3 totals 14 residues. Trimming pared 1 base from V and 6 bases from J, leaving 9 bases between. The germline V gene has CDR1 SEHNR and CDR2 FQNEAQ (reference sequence). CDR3 region: CASSLGTSAGELFF. The CDR3 nucleotides read TGTGCCAGCAGCTTAGGCACTAGTGCCGGGGAGCTGTTTTTT. Filled out from reference TRBV7-9 and TRBJ2-2, the complete variable domain reads DTGVSQNPRHKITKRGQNVTFRCDPISEHNRLYWYRQTLGQGPEFLTYFQNEAQLEKSRLLSDRFSAERPKGSFSTLEIQRTEQGDSAMYLCASSLGTSAGELFFGEGSRLTVL.

This chain joins TRBV7-9 and TRBJ2-3, with 11 bases lining up with TRBD1. The germline gives CDR1 SEHNR, CDR2 FQNEAQ (reference sequence). The CDR3 runs to 15 residues. Germline trimming cut 4 bases from V and 0 bases from J; bases unmatched to any gene: 0. CDR3 sequence: CASSWDRGSTDTQYF. Written as DNA, the CDR3 is TGTGCCAGCAGCTGGGACAGGGGGAGCACAGATACGCAGTATTTT.

The CDR3 coding sequence is TGTGCCAGCAGACCTACAGGGAGGACTAATGAAAAACTGTTTTTT. Amino acid sequence: CASRPTGRTNEKLFF. The chain carries TRBV2 and TRBJ1-4, with D tentatively TRBD1 (6 bases). Trimming cost V 6 bases and J 2 bases, with 13 bases left between them. This CDR3 contains 15 residues. Germline lookup yields CDR1 SNHLY and CDR2 FYNNEI.

This clonotype was picked up many times. The CDR3 nucleotides read TGCAGTGCCGCCGGGACTAGCGAAGACTACGAGCAGTACTTC. Translating gives CSAAGTSEDYEQYF. The V call is TRBV20-1, the J call TRBJ2-7; TRBD2 aligns across 10 bases. The germline CDR1 and CDR2 sequences are DFQATT and SNEGSKA (reference sequence). The CDR3 has 14 amino acids. J was trimmed by 3 bases and V by 6 bases; bases with no gene match: 8.

J is TRBJ2-1 and V is TRBV5-4; either TRBD1 or TRBD2 may fit D (7 bases each). This CDR3 contains 14 residues. CDR1 is SGHNT, CDR2 YYREEE, per germline (reference sequence). DNA of the CDR3: TGTGCGGGGGGCAGGGAGGGGGCCTTTAATGAGCAGTTCTTC. It encodes CAGGREGAFNEQFF.